The 2 T cell receptor beta chains presented below share a single source sample, sequenced in a study of metastatic and nonmetastatic thyroid tumors. TCRdb re-processed the PCR reads through MiXCR. This sample has 8,500 to 13,000 clones; roughly 28% occur once, and the top ten carry about 10%. No treatment had been given to any patient before thyroid surgery. Input material: tumor tissue. These receptor sequences come from a male donor with papillary thyroid cancer or a benign thyroid nodule (not recorded which). Some clones in this sample may be carry-over from other donors' samples.

The chain carries TRBV6-1 and TRBJ1-2; D remains ambiguous. V was trimmed by 0 bases and J by 4 bases, leaving 15 bases between them. The CDR3 extends over 16 amino acids. Germline assignment: CDR1 MNHNS and CDR2 SASEGT. The CDR3 DNA reads TGTGCCAGCAGTGAAGCTGGGGTCCCGTGGCGCTATGGCTACACCTTC. Translated, it gives CASSEAGVPWRYGYTF.

This clone was picked up a small number of times. The V gene is TRBV6-5, the J gene TRBJ1-3; D remains unclear. The germline CDR1 and CDR2 sequences are MNHEY and SVGAGI. The CDR3 loop spans 17 amino acids. Deletions cut 0 bases from V and 8 bases from J, with 20 bases between. The CDR3 here is CASSYSSGPASGDTIYF. The CDR3 coding sequence is TGTGCCAGCAGTTACTCGAGTGGGCCCGCCTCGGGTGACACCATATATTTT.